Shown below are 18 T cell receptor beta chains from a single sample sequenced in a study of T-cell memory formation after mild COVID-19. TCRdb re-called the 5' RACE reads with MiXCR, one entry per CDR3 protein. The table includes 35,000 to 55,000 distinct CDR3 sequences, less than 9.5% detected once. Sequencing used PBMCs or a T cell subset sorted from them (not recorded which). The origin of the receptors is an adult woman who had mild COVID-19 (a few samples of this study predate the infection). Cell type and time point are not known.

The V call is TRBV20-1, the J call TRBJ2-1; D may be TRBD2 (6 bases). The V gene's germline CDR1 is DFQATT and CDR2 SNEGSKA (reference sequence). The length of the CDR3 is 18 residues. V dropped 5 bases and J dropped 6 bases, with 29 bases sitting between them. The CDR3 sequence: CSAEGRLQWRVFSNEQFF. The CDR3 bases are TGCAGTGCTGAGGGTCGACTACAATGGAGGGTGTTTTCCAATGAGCAGTTCTTC.

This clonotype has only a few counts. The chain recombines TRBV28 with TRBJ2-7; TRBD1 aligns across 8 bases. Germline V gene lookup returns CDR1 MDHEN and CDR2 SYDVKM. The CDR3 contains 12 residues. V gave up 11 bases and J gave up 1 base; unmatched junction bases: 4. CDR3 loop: CASGQASYEQYF. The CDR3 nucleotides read TGTGCCTCGGGACAGGCTTCCTACGAGCAGTACTTC. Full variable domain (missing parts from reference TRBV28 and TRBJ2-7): DVKVTQSSRYLVKRTGEKVFLECVQDMDHENMFWYRQDPGLGLRLIYFSYDVKMKEKGDIPEGYSVSREKKERFSLILESASTNQTSMYLCASGQASYEQYFGPGTRLTVT.

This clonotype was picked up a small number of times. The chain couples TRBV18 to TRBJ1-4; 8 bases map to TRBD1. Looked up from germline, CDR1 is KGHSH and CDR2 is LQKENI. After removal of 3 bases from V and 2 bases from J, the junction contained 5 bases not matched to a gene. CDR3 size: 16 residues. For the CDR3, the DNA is TGTGCCAGCTCACCTTGGACAGGGCCGACTAATGAAAAACTGTTTTTT. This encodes CASSPWTGPTNEKLFF.

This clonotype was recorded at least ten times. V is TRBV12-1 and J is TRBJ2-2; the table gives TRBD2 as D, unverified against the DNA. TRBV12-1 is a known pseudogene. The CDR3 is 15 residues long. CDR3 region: CASSSGGLATGELFF. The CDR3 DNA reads TGTGCCAGCAGCTCCGGAGGACTAGCGACCGGGGAGCTGTTTTTT.

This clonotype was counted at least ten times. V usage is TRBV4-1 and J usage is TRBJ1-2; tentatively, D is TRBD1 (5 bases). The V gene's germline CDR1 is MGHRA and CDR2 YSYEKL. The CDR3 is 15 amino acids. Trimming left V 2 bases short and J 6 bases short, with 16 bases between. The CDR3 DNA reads TGCGCCAGCAGCCAACTGATCGCAGGGTTCAATGGCTACACCTTC. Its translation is CASSQLIAGFNGYTF.

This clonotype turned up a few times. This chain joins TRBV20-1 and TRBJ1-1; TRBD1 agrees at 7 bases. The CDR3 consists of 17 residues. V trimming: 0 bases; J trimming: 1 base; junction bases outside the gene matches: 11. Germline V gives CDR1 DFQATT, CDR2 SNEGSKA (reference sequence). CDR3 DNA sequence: TGCAGTGCTAGAGACCCGAGACAGGGTACGCGGAACACTGAAGCTTTCTTT. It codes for CSARDPRQGTRNTEAFF.

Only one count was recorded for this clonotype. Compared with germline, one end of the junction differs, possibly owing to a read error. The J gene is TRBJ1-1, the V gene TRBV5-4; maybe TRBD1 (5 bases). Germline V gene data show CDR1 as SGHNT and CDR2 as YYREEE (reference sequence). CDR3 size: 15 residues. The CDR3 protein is CASSPPGTGMRRRAF. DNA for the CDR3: TGTGCCAGCAGCCCTCCGGGCACAGGAATGCGGCGTAGGGCCTTT. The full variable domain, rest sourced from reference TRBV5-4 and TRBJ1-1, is ETGVTQSPTHLIKTRGQQVTLRCSSQSGHNTVSWYQQALGQGPQFIFQYYREEENGRGNFPPRFSGLQFPNYSSELNVNALELDDSALYLCASSPPGTGMRRRAFGQGTRLTVV.

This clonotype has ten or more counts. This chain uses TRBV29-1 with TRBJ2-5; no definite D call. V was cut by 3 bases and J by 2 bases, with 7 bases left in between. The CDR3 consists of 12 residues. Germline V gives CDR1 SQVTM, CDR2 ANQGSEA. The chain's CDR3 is CSVEGCQETQYF. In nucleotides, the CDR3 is TGCAGCGTTGAGGGCTGTCAAGAGACCCAGTACTTC.

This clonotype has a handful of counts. Here the CDR3 DNA reads TGTGCCAGCAGATTCCCGGGGGGGTTAGTGCAGTTCTTC. Translation: CASRFPGGLVQFF. The chain is built from TRBV5-6 and TRBJ2-1; 8 positions match TRBD2. The CDR3 extends over 13 amino acids. The germline gives CDR1 SGHDT, CDR2 YYEEEE. The V and J ends lost 5 bases and 12 bases, in that order; junction bases with no gene match: 10.

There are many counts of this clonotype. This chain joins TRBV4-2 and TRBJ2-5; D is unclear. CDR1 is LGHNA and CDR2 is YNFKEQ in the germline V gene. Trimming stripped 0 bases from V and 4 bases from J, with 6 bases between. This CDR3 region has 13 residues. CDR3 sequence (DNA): TGTGCCAGCAGCCAAGATCGGGCAGAGACCCAGTACTTC. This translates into CASSQDRAETQYF.

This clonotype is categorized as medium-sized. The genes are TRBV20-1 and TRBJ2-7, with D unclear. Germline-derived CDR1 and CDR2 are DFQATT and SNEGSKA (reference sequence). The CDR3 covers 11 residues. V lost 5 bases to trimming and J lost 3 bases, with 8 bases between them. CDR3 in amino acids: CSAANLYEQYF. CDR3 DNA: TGCAGTGCTGCGAATCTCTACGAGCAGTACTTC.

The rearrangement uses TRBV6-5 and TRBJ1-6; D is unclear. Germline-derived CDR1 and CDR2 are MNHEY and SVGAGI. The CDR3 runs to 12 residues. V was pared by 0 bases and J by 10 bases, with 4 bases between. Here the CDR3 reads CASSYSNSPLHF. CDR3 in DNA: TGTGCCAGCAGTTACTCGAACTCACCCCTCCACTTT.

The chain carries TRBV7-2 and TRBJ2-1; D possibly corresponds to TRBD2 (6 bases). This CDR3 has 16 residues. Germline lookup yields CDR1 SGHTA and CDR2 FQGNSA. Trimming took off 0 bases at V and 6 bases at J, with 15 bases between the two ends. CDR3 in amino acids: CASSLAVEGLRNEQFF. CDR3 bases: TGTGCCAGCAGCTTAGCGGTGGAAGGACTACGCAATGAGCAGTTCTTC.

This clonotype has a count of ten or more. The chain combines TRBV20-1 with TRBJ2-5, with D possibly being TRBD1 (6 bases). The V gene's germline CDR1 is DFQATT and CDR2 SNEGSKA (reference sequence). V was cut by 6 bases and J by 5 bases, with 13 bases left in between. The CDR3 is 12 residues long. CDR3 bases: TGCAGTGCACAAGACAGGAGGGAGACCCAGTACTTC. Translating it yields CSAQDRRETQYF.

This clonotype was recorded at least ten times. CDR3 loop: CSATKPRTTDTQYF. Here the CDR3 DNA reads TGCAGTGCTACCAAACCTAGAACCACAGATACGCAGTATTTT. The genes are TRBV20-1 and TRBJ2-3; D gene unclear. Germline CDR1 is DFQATT and CDR2 is SNEGSKA (reference sequence). V was trimmed by 4 bases and J by 2 bases, leaving 13 bases between them. The CDR3 is made up of 14 amino acids.

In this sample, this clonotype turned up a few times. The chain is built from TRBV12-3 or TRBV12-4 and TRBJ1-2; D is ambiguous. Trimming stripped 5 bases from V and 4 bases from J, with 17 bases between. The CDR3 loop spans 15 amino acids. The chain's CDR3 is CASSTWSSLFYGYTF. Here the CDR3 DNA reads TGTGCCAGCAGTACATGGTCGTCCCTATTCTATGGCTACACCTTC.

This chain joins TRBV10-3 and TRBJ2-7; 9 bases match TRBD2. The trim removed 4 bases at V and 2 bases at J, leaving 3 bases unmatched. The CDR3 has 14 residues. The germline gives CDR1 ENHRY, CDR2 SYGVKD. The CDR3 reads CAISGSGRTYEQYF. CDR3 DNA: TGTGCCATCAGTGGTAGCGGGAGAACCTACGAGCAGTACTTC.

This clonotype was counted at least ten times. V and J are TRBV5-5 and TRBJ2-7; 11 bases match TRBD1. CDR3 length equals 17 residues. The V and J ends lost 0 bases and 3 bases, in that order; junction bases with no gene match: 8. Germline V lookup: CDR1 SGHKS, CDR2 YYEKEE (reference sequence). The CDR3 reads CASSLVLGGTGGYEQYF. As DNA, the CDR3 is TGTGCCAGCAGCTTGGTCCTTGGTGGGACAGGGGGCTACGAGCAGTACTTC.